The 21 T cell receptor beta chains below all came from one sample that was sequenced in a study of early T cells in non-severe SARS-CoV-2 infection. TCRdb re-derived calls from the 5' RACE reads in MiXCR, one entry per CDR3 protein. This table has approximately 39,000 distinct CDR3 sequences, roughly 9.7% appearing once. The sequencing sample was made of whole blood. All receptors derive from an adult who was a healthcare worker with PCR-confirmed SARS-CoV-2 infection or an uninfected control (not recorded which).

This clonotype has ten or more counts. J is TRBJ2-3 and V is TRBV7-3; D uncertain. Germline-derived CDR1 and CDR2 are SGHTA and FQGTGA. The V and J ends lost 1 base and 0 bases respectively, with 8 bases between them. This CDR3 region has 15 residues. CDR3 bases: TGTGCCAGCAGCTTAATGCCAGCCAGCACAGATACGCAGTATTTT. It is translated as CASSLMPASTDTQYF.

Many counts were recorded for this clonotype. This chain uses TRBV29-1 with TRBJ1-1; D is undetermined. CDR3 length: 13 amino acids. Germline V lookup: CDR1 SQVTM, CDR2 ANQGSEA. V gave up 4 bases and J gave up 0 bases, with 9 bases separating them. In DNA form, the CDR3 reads TGCAGCGTTGGTGCCGGGTTGAACACTGAAGCTTTCTTT. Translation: CSVGAGLNTEAFF.

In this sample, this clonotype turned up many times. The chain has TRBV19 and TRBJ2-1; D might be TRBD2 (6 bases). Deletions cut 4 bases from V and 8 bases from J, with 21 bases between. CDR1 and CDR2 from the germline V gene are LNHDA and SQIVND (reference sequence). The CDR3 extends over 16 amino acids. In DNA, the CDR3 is TGTGCCAGTAGTACCCGGCGGGGTACAGGTGCCGATGAGCAGTTCTTC. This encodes CASSTRRGTGADEQFF.

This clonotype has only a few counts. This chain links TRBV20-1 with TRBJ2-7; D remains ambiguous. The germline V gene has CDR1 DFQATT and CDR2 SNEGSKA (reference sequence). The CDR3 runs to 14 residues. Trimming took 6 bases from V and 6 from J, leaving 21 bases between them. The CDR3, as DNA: TGCAGTGCCTTGGGCCCCGGTCGATCAGGCGAGCAGTACTTC. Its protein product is CSALGPGRSGEQYF.

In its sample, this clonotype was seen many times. CDR3 sequence (DNA): TGTGCCAGTAGTATTTTTGTCGGGCAGACTTATAGCAATCAGCCCCAGCATTTT. This encodes CASSIFVGQTYSNQPQHF. The chain recombines TRBV19 with TRBJ1-5; no reliable D call. V gave up 3 bases and J gave up 0 bases, with 18 bases separating them. CDR1 is LNHDA and CDR2 is SQIVND in the germline V gene (reference sequence). This CDR3 has 18 amino acids.

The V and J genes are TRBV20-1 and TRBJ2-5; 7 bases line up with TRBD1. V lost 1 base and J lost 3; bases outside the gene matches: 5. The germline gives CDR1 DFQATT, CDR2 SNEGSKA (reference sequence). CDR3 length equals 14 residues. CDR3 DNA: TGCAGTGCTAGAGGGACAGGTGGAAAAGAGACCCAGTACTTC. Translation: CSARGTGGKETQYF.

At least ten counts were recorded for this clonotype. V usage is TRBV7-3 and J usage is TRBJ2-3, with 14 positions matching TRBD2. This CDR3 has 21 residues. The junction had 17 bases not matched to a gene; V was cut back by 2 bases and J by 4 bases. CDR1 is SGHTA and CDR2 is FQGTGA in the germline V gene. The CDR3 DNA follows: TGTGCCAGCAGCTTACGTCCCCTGGGAGGACTAGCGGGGGGTAGGGCAGATACGCAGTATTTT. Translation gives CASSLRPLGGLAGGRADTQYF.

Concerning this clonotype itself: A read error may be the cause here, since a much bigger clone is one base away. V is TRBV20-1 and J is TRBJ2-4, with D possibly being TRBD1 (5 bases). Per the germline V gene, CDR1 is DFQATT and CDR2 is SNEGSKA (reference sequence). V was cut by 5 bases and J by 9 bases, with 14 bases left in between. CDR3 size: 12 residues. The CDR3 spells CSAYHRISIQYF. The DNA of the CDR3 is TGCAGTGCTTACCACAGGATCAGCATTCAGTACTTC.

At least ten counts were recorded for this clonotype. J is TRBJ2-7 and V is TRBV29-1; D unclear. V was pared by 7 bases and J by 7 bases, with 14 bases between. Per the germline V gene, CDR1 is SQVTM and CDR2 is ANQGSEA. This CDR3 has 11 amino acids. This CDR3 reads CSGFVLGEQYF. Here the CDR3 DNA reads TGCAGCGGCTTTGTTTTAGGGGAGCAGTACTTC.

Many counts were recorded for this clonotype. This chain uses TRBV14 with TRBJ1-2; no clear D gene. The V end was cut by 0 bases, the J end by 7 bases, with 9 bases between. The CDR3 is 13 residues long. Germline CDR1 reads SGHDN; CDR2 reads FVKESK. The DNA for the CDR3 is TGTGCCAGCAGCCAAGATCGACAAAGTGGCTACACCTTC. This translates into CASSQDRQSGYTF.

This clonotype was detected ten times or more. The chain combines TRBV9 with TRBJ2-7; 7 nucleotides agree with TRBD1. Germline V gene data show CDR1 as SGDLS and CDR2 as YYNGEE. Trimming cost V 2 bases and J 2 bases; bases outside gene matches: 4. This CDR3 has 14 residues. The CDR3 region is CASSVTGSTYEQYF. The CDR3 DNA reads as TGTGCCAGCAGCGTGACAGGGTCTACCTACGAGCAGTACTTC.

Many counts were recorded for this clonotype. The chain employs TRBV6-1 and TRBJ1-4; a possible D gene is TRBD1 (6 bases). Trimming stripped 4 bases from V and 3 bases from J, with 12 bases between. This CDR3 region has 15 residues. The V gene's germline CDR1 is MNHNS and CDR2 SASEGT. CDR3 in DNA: TGTGCCAGCAGTGGCCACAGGGTAGCTAATGAAAAACTGTTTTTT. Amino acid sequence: CASSGHRVANEKLFF.

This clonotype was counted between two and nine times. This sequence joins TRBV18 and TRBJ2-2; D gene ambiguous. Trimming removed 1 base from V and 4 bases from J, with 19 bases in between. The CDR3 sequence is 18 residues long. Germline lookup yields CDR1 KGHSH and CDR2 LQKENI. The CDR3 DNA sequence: TGTGCCAGCTCACCACTACACAGAGCCGGCATCTTCACCGGGGAGCTGTTTTTT. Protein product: CASSPLHRAGIFTGELFF.

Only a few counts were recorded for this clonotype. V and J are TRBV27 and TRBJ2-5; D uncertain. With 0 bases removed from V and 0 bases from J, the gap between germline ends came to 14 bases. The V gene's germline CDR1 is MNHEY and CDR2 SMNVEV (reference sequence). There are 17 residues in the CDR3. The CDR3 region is CASSLSATGFYQETQYF. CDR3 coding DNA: TGTGCCAGCAGTTTATCCGCCACGGGCTTTTACCAAGAGACCCAGTACTTC.

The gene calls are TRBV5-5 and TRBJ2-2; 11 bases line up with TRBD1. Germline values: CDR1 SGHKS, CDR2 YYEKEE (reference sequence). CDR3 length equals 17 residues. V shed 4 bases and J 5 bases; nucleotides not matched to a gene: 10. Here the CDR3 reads CASSAGQGVGGTGELFF. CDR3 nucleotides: TGTGCCAGCAGCGCGGGACAGGGGGTCGGTGGAACCGGGGAGCTGTTTTTT.

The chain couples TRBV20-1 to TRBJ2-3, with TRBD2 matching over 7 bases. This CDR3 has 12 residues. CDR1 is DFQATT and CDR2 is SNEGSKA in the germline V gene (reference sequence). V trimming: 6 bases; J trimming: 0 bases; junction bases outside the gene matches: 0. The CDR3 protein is CSAGGSTDTQYF. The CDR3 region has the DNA TGCAGTGCCGGGGGGAGCACAGATACGCAGTATTTT.

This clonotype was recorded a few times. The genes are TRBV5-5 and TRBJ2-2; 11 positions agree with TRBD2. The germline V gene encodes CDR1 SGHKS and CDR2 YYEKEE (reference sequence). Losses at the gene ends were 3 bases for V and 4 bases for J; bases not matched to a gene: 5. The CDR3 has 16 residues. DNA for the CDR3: TGTGCCAGCAGCTGGCTAGCGGGGGGTGCCACCGGGGAGCTGTTTTTT. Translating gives CASSWLAGGATGELFF.

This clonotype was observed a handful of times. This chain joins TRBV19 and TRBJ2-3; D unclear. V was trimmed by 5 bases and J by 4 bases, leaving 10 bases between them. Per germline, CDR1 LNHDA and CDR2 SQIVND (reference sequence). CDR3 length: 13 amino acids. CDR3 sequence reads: CASSLSRSDTQYF. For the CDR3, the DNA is TGTGCCAGTAGTCTTAGCAGGTCAGATACGCAGTATTTT.

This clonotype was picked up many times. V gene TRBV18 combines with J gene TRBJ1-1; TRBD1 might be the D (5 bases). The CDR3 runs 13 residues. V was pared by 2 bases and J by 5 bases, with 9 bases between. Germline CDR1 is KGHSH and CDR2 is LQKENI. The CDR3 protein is CASSPIRQTEAFF. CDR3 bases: TGTGCCAGCTCACCAATTCGACAGACTGAAGCTTTCTTT.

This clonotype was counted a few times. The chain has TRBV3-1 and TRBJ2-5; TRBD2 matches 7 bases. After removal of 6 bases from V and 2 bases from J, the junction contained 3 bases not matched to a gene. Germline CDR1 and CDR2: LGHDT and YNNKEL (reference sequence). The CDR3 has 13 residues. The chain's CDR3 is CASRPGGQETQYF. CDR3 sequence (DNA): TGTGCCAGCAGACCGGGAGGTCAAGAGACCCAGTACTTC.

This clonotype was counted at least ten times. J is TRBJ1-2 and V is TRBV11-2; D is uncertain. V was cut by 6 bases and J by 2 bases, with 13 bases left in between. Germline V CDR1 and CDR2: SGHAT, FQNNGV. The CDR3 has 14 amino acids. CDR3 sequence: CASSHQGGNYGYTF. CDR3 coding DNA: TGTGCCAGCAGTCACCAAGGCGGCAACTATGGCTACACCTTC.